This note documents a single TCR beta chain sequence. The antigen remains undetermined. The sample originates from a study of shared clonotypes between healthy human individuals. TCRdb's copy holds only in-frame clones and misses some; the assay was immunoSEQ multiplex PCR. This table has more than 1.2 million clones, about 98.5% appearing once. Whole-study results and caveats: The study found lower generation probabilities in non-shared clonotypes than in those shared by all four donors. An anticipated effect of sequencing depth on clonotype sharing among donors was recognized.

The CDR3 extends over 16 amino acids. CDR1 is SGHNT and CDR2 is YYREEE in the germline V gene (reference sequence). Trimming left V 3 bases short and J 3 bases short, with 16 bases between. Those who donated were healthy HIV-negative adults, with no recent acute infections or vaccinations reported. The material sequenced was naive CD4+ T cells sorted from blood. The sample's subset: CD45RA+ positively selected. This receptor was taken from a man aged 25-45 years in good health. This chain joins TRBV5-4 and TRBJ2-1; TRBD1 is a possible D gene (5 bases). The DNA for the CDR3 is TGTGCCAGCAGCTCGCAGACAGCCCTTGACTACAATGAGCAGTTCTTC. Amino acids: CASSSQTALDYNEQFF.